This entry concerns a single TCR beta chain. This record belongs to a study of blood T cell repertoires in COVID-19. Looking at the study overall: Whether acute or convalescent, the COVID-19 samples came from the United States, Italy and Spain. The analysed material was cDNA or gDNA that came from T cells, B-cell-depleted T cells, or PBMCs.

Sequencing was performed with immunoSEQ multiplex PCR; in TCRdb, only in-frame clones are kept and a portion is missing. Found here are 470,000 or so clones, 75% to 90% of them singletons; the top ten hold about 4.3%. CDR1 LGHNA and CDR2 YNFKEQ come from the germline V gene. The CDR3 is 17 residues long. V shed 1 base and J 5 bases; nucleotides not matched to a gene: 4. Sequenced sample: peripheral blood. The gene calls are TRBV4-2 and TRBJ2-2, with 13 bases that match TRBD2. This clonotype originated in a woman in her 30s with acute or convalescent COVID-19. The CDR3 sequence is CASSQGTSGGGTGELFF. The CDR3, as DNA: TGTGCCAGCAGCCAAGGGACTAGCGGGGGTGGTACCGGGGAGCTGTTTTTT.